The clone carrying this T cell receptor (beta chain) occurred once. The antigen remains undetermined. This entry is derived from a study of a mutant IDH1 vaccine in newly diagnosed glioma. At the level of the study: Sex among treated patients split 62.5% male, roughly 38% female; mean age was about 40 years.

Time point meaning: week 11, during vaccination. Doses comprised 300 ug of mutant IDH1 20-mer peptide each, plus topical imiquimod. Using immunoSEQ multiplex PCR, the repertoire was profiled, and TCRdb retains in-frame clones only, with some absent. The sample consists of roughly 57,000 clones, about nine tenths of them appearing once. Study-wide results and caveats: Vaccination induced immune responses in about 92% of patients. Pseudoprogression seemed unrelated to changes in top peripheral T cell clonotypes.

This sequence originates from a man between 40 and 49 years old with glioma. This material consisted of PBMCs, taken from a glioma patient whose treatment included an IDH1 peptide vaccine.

CDR3 region: CASSLAGVEVDGYTF. In DNA form, the CDR3 reads TGTGCCAGCAGCTTGGCTGGGGTTGAGGTGGATGGCTACACCTTC. This chain uses TRBV5-8 with TRBJ1-2; D is undetermined. The CDR3 totals 15 residues. V gave up 0 bases and J gave up 6 bases, with 15 bases separating them. The germline CDR1 and CDR2 sequences are SGHTS and YDEGEE.